Reported below is one T cell receptor beta chain. What it recognizes is unknown. Sequenced by immunoSEQ multiplex PCR; TCRdb stores in-frame clones only, minus some. This table holds about 82,000 clones, roughly 83% found once. The data originate from a study of OX40 agonist ivuxolimab in advanced cancers. The study, taken as a whole, reports: Nonresponders, in some cases, also had low normalized T-cell clonal expansion. With doses of 0.1-3.0 mg/kg, partial responders showed among the lowest clonal expansion.

The CDR3 length is 14 residues. Germline loops: CDR1 SGHDN, CDR2 FVKESK. Deletions cut 2 bases from V and 7 bases from J, with 11 bases between. The source is an adult with an advanced solid tumor such as melanoma, head and neck, liver or kidney cancer. The genes are TRBV14 and TRBJ2-2, with D possibly matching TRBD1 (5 bases). Source: CD4+ or CD8+ T cells sorted from blood, taken in a trial of the OX40 agonist ivuxolimab. CDR3 coding DNA: TGTGCCAGCAGCCAATTCCAGGGATACGGGGAGCTGTTTTTT. It yields the protein CASSQFQGYGELFF. The whole variable domain, filled in from reference TRBV14 and TRBJ2-2, reads EAGVTQFPSHSVIEKGQTVTLRCDPISGHDNLYWYRRVMGKEIKFLLHFVKESKQDESGMPNNRFLAERTGGTYSTLKVQPAELEDSGVYFCASSQFQGYGELFFGEGSRLTVL.